Listed here is a single TCR beta chain. The antigen is unknown. Thyroid ultrasound, orbital computed tomography, clinical symptoms, and serum thyroxine and TRAb underpinned diagnoses. The data were taken from a study of T cells in Graves' hyperthyroidism and ophthalmopathy. Findings and caveats of the study: Most expanded thyroid clonotypes above 0.001 also appeared in blood.

Amplification of TCR beta CDR3 regions was performed using RNA transcripts as template. First-round RT-PCR targeting the TCR CDR3 was performed with the HTBI primer set. TCRdb ran MiXCR on the multiplex PCR reads and lists one entry per CDR3 protein. The sample includes about 400,000 distinct CDR3 sequences, around 25% of them seen just once. The CDR3 has 15 residues. After removal of 0 bases from V and 2 bases from J, the junction contained 4 bases not matched to a gene. Germline V lookup: CDR1 LGHNA, CDR2 YNFKEQ. Sequencing input: blood. This chain uses TRBV4-2 with TRBJ2-7; 7 bases are shared with TRBD2. This TCR derives from a man aged 50 to 60 with Graves' hyperthyroidism. The CDR3 sequence is CASSQEGGSPYEQYF. CDR3 bases: TGTGCCAGCAGCCAAGAAGGCGGGAGTCCCTACGAGCAGTACTTC.